A single sample gave rise to the 29 T cell receptor beta chains below, sequenced in a study of T cells in Graves' hyperthyroidism and ophthalmopathy. Amplification of TCR beta CDR3 regions was performed using RNA transcripts as template. Initially, a first-round RT-PCR of the TCR CDR3 employed the HTBI primer set. One entry per CDR3 protein, called by TCRdb with MiXCR from the multiplex PCR reads. The sample holds 350,000 or so distinct CDR3 sequences, roughly 18% seen once. What was sequenced was blood. The source is a woman aged 50 to 60 with Graves' hyperthyroidism.

J is TRBJ2-3 and V is TRBV2; 7 nucleotides match TRBD1. Trimming removed 5 bases from V and 0 bases from J; junction bases left unmatched: 14. CDR1 and CDR2 from the germline V gene are SNHLY and FYNNEI. The CDR3 has 18 amino acids. CDR3 sequence (DNA): TGTGCCAGCAGTTTTGGGGACAGTCCCCTTCCAAGCACAGATACGCAGTATTTT. It specifies CASSFGDSPLPSTDTQYF.

The chain employs TRBV6-5 and TRBJ2-7; D may be TRBD2 (5 bases). Trimming took 2 bases from V and 6 from J, leaving 17 bases between them. Germline assignment: CDR1 MNHEY and CDR2 SVGAGI. This CDR3 region has 15 residues. DNA of the CDR3: TGTGCCAGCAGTTACGGCGGGTGGGCCAGTAGCGAGCAGTACGTC. It translates to CASSYGGWASSEQYV.

This clonotype was counted many times. The gene calls are TRBV6-6 and TRBJ2-7; no clear D. Germline values: CDR1 MNHNY, CDR2 SVGAGI (reference sequence). CDR3 length: 15 residues. V dropped 0 bases and J dropped 3 bases, with 12 bases sitting between them. The CDR3 DNA reads TGTGCCAGCAGTTACTCGACTCCTGCTTACTACGAGCAGTACTTC. Amino acid sequence: CASSYSTPAYYEQYF.

This clonotype was seen only a few times. This sequence joins TRBV30 and TRBJ2-3, with 7 positions matching TRBD2. Trimming at V came to 7 bases and at J to 1 base, leaving 2 bases not matched to a gene. Germline CDR1 reads GTSNPN; CDR2 reads SVGIG (reference sequence). The CDR3 runs to 12 residues. The CDR3 sequence: CASAGGTDTQYF. CDR3 nucleotides: TGTGCCTCTGCGGGGGGCACAGATACGCAGTATTTT.

By frequency in the sample, this clonotype is medium-sized. The CDR3 loop is CASSSLGQSYEQYV. CDR3 sequence (DNA): TGTGCCAGCAGCAGCCTGGGACAGTCCTACGAGCAGTACGTC. The gene calls are TRBV5-6 and TRBJ2-7, with 7 bases identical to TRBD1. The CDR3 covers 14 residues. Trimming took 4 bases from V and 1 from J; bases not matched to a gene: 5. Per the germline V gene, CDR1 is SGHDT and CDR2 is YYEEEE.

This clonotype was found many times. The chain couples TRBV20-1 to TRBJ2-5; 9 positions match TRBD2. Per germline, CDR1 DFQATT and CDR2 SNEGSKA (reference sequence). Trimming at V came to 5 bases and at J to 5 bases, leaving 6 bases not matched to a gene. The CDR3 length is 13 residues. CDR3 bases: TGCAGTGCTGTAGCGGGGGCGGGGGAGACCCAGTACTTC. The encoded protein is CSAVAGAGETQYF.

This clonotype was detected only a few times. V usage is TRBV27 and J usage is TRBJ2-7; perhaps D is TRBD1 or TRBD2 (5 bases each). V was shortened by 2 bases and J by 4 bases, with 12 bases between the two germline ends. The germline gives CDR1 MNHEY, CDR2 SMNVEV (reference sequence). The CDR3 sequence is 14 residues long. This chain's CDR3 is CASSLKGPLYEQYV. As DNA, the CDR3 is TGTGCCAGCAGTTTAAAGGGACCCCTTTACGAGCAGTACGTC.

This clonotype was counted between two and nine times. The rearrangement joins TRBV10-2 to TRBJ2-1; TRBD1 is a possible D gene (6 bases). V was shortened by 6 bases and J by 7 bases, with 16 bases between the two germline ends. The CDR3 covers 14 residues. The V gene's germline CDR1 is WSHSY and CDR2 SAAADI. CDR3 in DNA: TGCGCCAGCAGCCCCACCAGGGGAGCTAATGAGCAGTTCTTC. This gives the protein CASSPTRGANEQFF.

The rearrangement links TRBV12-3 or TRBV12-4 to TRBJ1-1; D perhaps matches TRBD1 (6 bases). The V and J ends lost 1 base and 10 bases respectively, with 16 bases between them. There are 14 residues in the CDR3. CDR3 sequence reads: CASSLGGPVGGAFF. DNA of the CDR3: TGTGCCAGCAGTTTAGGGGGACCCGTAGGGGGAGCTTTCTTT.

This clonotype showed up just a few times. The genes are TRBV15 and TRBJ2-5; D is undetermined. Trimming pared 0 bases from V and 6 bases from J, leaving 5 bases between. This CDR3 has 12 residues. The germline V gene has CDR1 LNHNV and CDR2 YYDKDF (reference sequence). The CDR3 loop reads CATSRDRQTQYF. CDR3 nucleotide sequence: TGTGCCACCAGCAGAGATCGGCAGACCCAGTACTTC.

This clonotype was counted a single time. With a much larger clone just one base away, this may be a read error. The chain carries TRBV6-5 and TRBJ1-1; D is possibly TRBD1 (5 bases). Germline V gene data show CDR1 as MNHEY and CDR2 as SVGAGI. The CDR3 totals 14 residues. CDR3 residues: CASSYAGGGTGAFF. The CDR3 coding sequence is TGTGCCAGCAGTTACGCTGGGGGAGGGACTGGAGCTTTCTTT.

With respect to this clonotype: The junction does not match germline at one end; this may be a read error. Written as DNA, the CDR3 is TGTGCCAGCAGCTCCCCCAGGCTAGCGGACAATGAGCAGTTCTTC. This sequence encodes CASSSPRLADNEQFF. V usage is TRBV5-1 and J usage is TRBJ2-1; 7 nucleotides agree with TRBD2. This CDR3 is built from 15 residues. Per the germline V gene, CDR1 is SGHRS and CDR2 is YFSETQ. Supplemented by reference TRBV5-1 and TRBJ2-1, the full variable domain reads KAGVTQTPRYLIKTRGQQVTLSCSPISGHRSVSWYQQTPGQGLQFLFEYFSETQRNKGNFPGRFSGRQFSNSRSEMNVSTLELGDSALYLCASSSPRLADNEQFFGPGTRLTVL.

The chain uses TRBV6-1 and TRBJ1-2; the match to TRBD1 covers 7 bases. Per the germline V gene, CDR1 is MNHNS and CDR2 is SASEGT. The CDR3 consists of 14 residues. V trimming: 7 bases; J trimming: 7 bases; junction bases outside the gene matches: 12. CDR3 protein: CASTQLDRVGGYTF. CDR3 bases: TGTGCCAGCACCCAACTCGACAGGGTTGGTGGCTACACCTTC.

This clonotype has only a few counts. This chain links TRBV10-3 with TRBJ1-5; no reliable D call. The V and J ends lost 2 bases and 5 bases respectively, with 10 bases between them. This CDR3 region has 14 residues. The germline V gene encodes CDR1 ENHRY and CDR2 SYGVKD. CDR3 DNA sequence: TGTGCCATCAGTGAGGTTGTCGGGTATCAGCCCCAGCATTTT. The encoded protein is CAISEVVGYQPQHF.

The CDR3 is CASTLSGTEAFF. The CDR3 coding sequence is TGTGCCAGCACCCTAAGCGGCACTGAAGCTTTCTTT. The J gene is TRBJ1-1, the V gene TRBV5-6; D gene unclear. CDR1 and CDR2 (germline): SGHDT, YYEEEE. Trimming shortened V by 6 bases and J by 4 bases, and 10 bases separated the two germline ends. The CDR3 is 12 residues long.

In this sample, this clonotype turned up many times. V is TRBV5-1 and J is TRBJ1-1, with 10 bases fitting TRBD1. The CDR3 length is 16 residues. From germline, CDR1 is SGHRS and CDR2 YFSETQ. The V gene end was trimmed by 0 bases and the J gene end by 4 bases; junction bases not matched to a gene: 6. The CDR3 here is CASSLAGTGDGTEAFF. The DNA of the CDR3 is TGCGCCAGCAGCTTGGCCGGGACAGGGGACGGCACTGAAGCTTTCTTT.

This clonotype has ten or more counts. V and J are TRBV11-2 and TRBJ2-1; tentative D call: TRBD1 (6 bases). Germline CDR1 is SGHAT and CDR2 is FQNNGV. The CDR3 has 16 residues. Between the trimmed V and J ends, which lost 5 bases and 3 bases, there was a span of 17 bases. The CDR3 DNA follows: TGTGCCAGCAGCGATCGAACAGGGTCCCGCTACAATGAGCAGTTCTTC. Protein: CASSDRTGSRYNEQFF.

The CDR3 sequence is CASSQDSQGGDEQFF. The DNA of the CDR3 is TGTGCCAGCAGCCAAGATTCCCAGGGAGGAGATGAGCAGTTCTTC. The genes are TRBV4-2 and TRBJ2-1; D perhaps matches TRBD2 (6 bases). The V end was cut by 0 bases, the J end by 8 bases, with 14 bases between. Germline assignment: CDR1 LGHNA and CDR2 YNFKEQ. CDR3 length equals 15 residues.

The V call is TRBV5-6, the J call TRBJ2-7; the D gene is possibly TRBD1 (6 bases). Deletions cut 5 bases from V and 2 bases from J, with 17 bases between. Germline CDR1 reads SGHDT; CDR2 reads YYEEEE. CDR3 size: 15 residues. CDR3 in DNA: TGTGCCAGCAGACGGAGGTCAGGGGAAGCCTACGAGCAGTACTTC. Amino acid sequence: CASRRRSGEAYEQYF.

This clonotype was recorded at least ten times. This chain uses TRBV7-8 with TRBJ1-2; the match to TRBD1 covers 10 bases. CDR3 size: 15 residues. V trimming: 1 base; J trimming: 2 bases; junction bases outside the gene matches: 1. The germline gives CDR1 SGHVS, CDR2 FQNEAQ. CDR3 sequence: CASSLGQGANYGYTF. The CDR3 DNA is TGTGCCAGCAGCTTAGGACAGGGGGCCAACTATGGCTACACCTTC.

A single count supports this clonotype. The chain recombines TRBV6-1 with TRBJ1-5; 12 positions match TRBD1. There are 15 residues in the CDR3. Germline V CDR1 and CDR2: MNHNS, SASEGT. The V and J ends lost 5 bases and 7 bases, in that order; junction bases with no gene match: 6. CDR3 amino acids: CASSQIGTGGQPQHF. The DNA for the CDR3 is TGTGCCAGCAGTCAGATCGGGACAGGGGGCCAGCCCCAGCATTTT.

The J gene is TRBJ2-3, the V gene TRBV5-1, with 9 bases lining up with TRBD2. Trimming cost V 0 bases and J 3 bases; bases outside gene matches: 5. The CDR3 consists of 16 residues. CDR1 is SGHRS, CDR2 YFSETQ, per germline. The CDR3 bases are TGCGCCAGCAGCTTGGGAGTAGCGGGAGCGACAGATACGCAGTATTTT. It encodes CASSLGVAGATDTQYF.

The CDR3 DNA reads as TGTGCCAGCAGTGAGTGGCAGGAGAGCACAGATACGCAGTATTTT. It yields the protein CASSEWQESTDTQYF. The rearrangement links TRBV2 to TRBJ2-3, with D uncertain. The CDR3 runs 15 residues. The V gene lost 3 bases and the J gene lost 0 bases, with 10 bases spanning the gap. Germline CDR1 is SNHLY and CDR2 is FYNNEI.

This clonotype was counted many times. The gene calls are TRBV5-1 and TRBJ1-1, with D possibly TRBD1 on 5 matching bases. V was shortened by 4 bases and J by 5 bases, with 15 bases between the two germline ends. Germline CDR1 is SGHRS and CDR2 is YFSETQ. The CDR3 has 14 amino acids. CDR3 residues: CASSDGDGGTEAFF. CDR3 nucleotides: TGCGCCAGCAGCGATGGGGACGGGGGAACTGAAGCTTTCTTT.

This clonotype has more than one count but fewer than ten. In DNA form, the CDR3 reads TGTGCCAGCAGTGAATCGGGGTTTAGGGCAGATACGCAGTATTTT. Protein sequence: CASSESGFRADTQYF. The V gene is TRBV2, the J gene TRBJ2-3, with a possible D match to TRBD2 (5 bases). This CDR3 comprises 15 residues. Germline lookup yields CDR1 SNHLY and CDR2 FYNNEI. V was clipped by 2 bases and J by 4 bases, with 13 bases between them.

This chain connects TRBV6-5 to TRBJ2-2; no clear D. The CDR3 contains 14 residues. V was pared by 0 bases and J by 5 bases, with 7 bases between. CDR1 MNHEY and CDR2 SVGAGI come from the germline V gene. CDR3 residues: CASSYSMGTGELFF. The CDR3 DNA reads TGTGCCAGCAGTTACTCGATGGGGACCGGGGAGCTGTTTTTT.

The J gene is TRBJ2-1, the V gene TRBV12-3 or TRBV12-4, with D maybe TRBD2 (5 bases). V lost 1 base and J 0 bases, leaving 10 bases between the germline ends. The CDR3 contains 16 residues. The CDR3 DNA sequence: TGTGCCAGCAGTTTAGGGGGAGTATACTCCTACAATGAGCAGTTCTTC. It encodes CASSLGGVYSYNEQFF.

The gene calls are TRBV7-2 and TRBJ2-5; 9 positions match TRBD1. The germline CDR1 and CDR2 sequences are SGHTA and FQGNSA. Trimming cost V 3 bases and J 2 bases; bases outside gene matches: 7. CDR3 length: 16 residues. The CDR3 nucleotides are TGTGCCAGCAGCTTGGGTCCGGGACAGGGACAAGAGACCCAGTACTTC. It translates to CASSLGPGQGQETQYF.

This clonotype came up many times. This chain joins TRBV3-1 and TRBJ2-1; 8 bases are shared with TRBD2. There are 14 residues in the CDR3. In germline, CDR1 is LGHDT, CDR2 YNNKEL (reference sequence). V lost 1 base and J lost 7; bases outside the gene matches: 3. The CDR3 DNA reads TGTGCCAGCAGCCAAGTAGGCGGGAGGAATGAGCAGTTCTTC. Translating gives CASSQVGGRNEQFF.